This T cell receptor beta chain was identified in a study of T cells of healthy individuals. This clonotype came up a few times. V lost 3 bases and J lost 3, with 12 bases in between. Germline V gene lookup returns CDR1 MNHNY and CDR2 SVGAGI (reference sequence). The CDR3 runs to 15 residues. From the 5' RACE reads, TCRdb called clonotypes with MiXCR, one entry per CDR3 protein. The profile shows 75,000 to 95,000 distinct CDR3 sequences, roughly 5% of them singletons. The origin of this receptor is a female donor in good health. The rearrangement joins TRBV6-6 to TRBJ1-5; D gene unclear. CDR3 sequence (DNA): TGTGCCAGCAGTTATGCCCAGGCCAACAATCAGCCCCAGCATTTT. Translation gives CASSYAQANNQPQHF.